This T cell receptor beta chain was identified during a study of blood T cell repertoires in COVID-19 (dated by TCRdb to between 2020 and 2021). For the wider study: For ImmuneRACE Cohort 3, a participant was defined as recovered based on two consecutive negative NP/OP PCR tests, clearance by a healthcare professional, or resolution of symptoms. Collaborator samples came from the United States, Italy and Spain and covered acute and convalescent phases of COVID-19. The prospective study material was composed of cDNA or gDNA derived from T cells, B-cell-depleted T cells, or PBMCs. Subjects who had been exposed to COVID-19, were actively infected with it, or had recovered from it provided the deeply sampled blood TCRbeta repertoires that made up the dataset. The repertoires were released in a freely available public database meant as a resource for research on the immune response to SARS-CoV-2. Samples were obtained from the ongoing ImmuneRACE study (first 160 participants) and from 950 to 1,500 subjects provided by 6 global collaborators. Nearly every sample came with metadata listing a de-identified subject ID, COVID-19 status, age in years and sex. HLA class I and class II types, where available, came from metadata supplied by the sample provider rather than from assay-based typing. Paper-wide results and their limitations: How much clinical and demographic metadata was included differed by source and by participant, and the metadata was provided uncurated.

Enrolling through a virtual design, the prospective study's participants ranged in age from about 18 to 100 years and lived across 20 to 30 United States geographic areas. To assign participants to cohorts, the prospective study relied on clinical history that participants themselves reported in a screening survey and a study questionnaire. Mobile phlebotomists in the prospective study collected whole blood, serum and a nasopharyngeal or oropharyngeal swab from every participant. Over a roughly 2-month period, participants in the prospective study had the option of providing additional blood draws and questionnaires. Prospective study blood samples were shipped either frozen or at room temperature before DNA extraction. Comment on this clone: Its antigen is not yet known. No base-level quality is on record; no much larger clone is a single base apart.

TCRbeta CDR3 regions were amplified from genomic DNA using the immunoSEQ Assay, a bias-controlled multiplex PCR. On the study's bioinformatics: The number of nucleated cells in each sample was estimated from the amplification of reference gene primers within the assay. Sequence reads were collapsed and filtered to measure the absolute abundance of every unique TCRbeta CDR3 rearrangement. For each sample, productive Simpson clonality was calculated by taking the square root of Simpson's diversity index across productive rearrangements. The source is immuneACCESS, and TCRdb retained only in-frame sequences with V and J called. Part of the clones is not carried over; for the studies checked, unresolved V genes explain less than half of this, and the remainder is unexplained. V, J and clone size are those of that table, while D and trimming were read from the DNA. This sample gives approximately 210,000 clones in total; about nine tenths of them show up just once. The top ten constitute 7% to 8.5% of the sample.

This TCR came from a man aged 25 to 40 in a cohort exposed to, infected with or recovered from COVID-19 (not recorded which). The sequenced sample was PBMCs or T cells enriched from blood (not recorded which).

The CDR3 region has the sequence CASSRLNTEAFF. The nucleotide sequence is given as TGTGCCAGCTCCAGGCTGAACACTGAAGCTTTCTTT. The rearrangement combines TRBV6-5 with TRBJ1-1, with the D gene not confidently named. Based on the germline V gene, the CDR1 and CDR2 sequences are MNHEY and SVGAGI. The V and J ends are trimmed by 8 bases and 0 bases, leaving 7 bases between them. From the cysteine through the phenylalanine, the CDR3 covers 12 amino acids. Just the 36-base CDR3 DNA is kept, in frame starting at base 1.